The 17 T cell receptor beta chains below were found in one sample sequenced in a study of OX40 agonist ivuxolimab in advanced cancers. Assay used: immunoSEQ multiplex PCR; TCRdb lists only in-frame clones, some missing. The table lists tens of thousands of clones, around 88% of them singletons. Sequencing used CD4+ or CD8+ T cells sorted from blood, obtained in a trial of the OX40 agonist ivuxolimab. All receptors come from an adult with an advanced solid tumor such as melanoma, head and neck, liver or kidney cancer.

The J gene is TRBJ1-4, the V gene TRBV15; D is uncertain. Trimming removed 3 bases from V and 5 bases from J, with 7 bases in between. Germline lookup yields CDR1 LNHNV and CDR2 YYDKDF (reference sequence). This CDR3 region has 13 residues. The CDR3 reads CATSSRVNEKLFF. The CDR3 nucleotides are TGTGCCACCAGCAGTAGGGTAAATGAAAAACTGTTTTTT.

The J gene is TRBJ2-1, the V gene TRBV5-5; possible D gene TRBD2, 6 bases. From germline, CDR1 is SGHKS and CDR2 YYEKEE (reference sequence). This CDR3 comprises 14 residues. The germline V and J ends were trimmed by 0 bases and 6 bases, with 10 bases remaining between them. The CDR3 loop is CASSLVGGGNEQFF. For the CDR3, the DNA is TGTGCCAGCAGCTTGGTTGGGGGAGGCAATGAGCAGTTCTTC. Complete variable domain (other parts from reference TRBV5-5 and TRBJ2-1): DAGVTQSPTHLIKTRGQQVTLRCSPISGHKSVSWYQQVLGQGPQFIFQYYEKEERGRGNFPDRFSARQFPNYSSELNVNALLLGDSALYLCASSLVGGGNEQFFGPGTRLTVL.

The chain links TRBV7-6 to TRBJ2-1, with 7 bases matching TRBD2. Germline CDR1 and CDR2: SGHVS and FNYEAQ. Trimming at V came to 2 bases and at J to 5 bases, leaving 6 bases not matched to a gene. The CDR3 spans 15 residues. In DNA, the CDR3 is TGTGCCAGCAGCTTACTGAGGGAGGGCAACAATGAGCAGTTCTTC. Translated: CASSLLREGNNEQFF.

DNA for the CDR3: TGTGCCAGCAGCCATACAGGATTGGGAAAAGGTGGCTACACCTTC. Translation gives CASSHTGLGKGGYTF. The chain combines TRBV11-2 with TRBJ1-2, with a tentative D call TRBD1 (5 bases). Germline V CDR1 and CDR2: SGHAT, FQNNGV. The CDR3 has 15 amino acids. V was trimmed by 5 bases and J by 7 bases, leaving 20 bases between them.

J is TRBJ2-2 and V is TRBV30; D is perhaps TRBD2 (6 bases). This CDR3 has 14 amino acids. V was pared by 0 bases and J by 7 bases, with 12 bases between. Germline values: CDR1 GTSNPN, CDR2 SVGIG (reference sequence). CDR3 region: CAWSVGAGIGELFF. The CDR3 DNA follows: TGTGCCTGGAGTGTGGGTGCGGGAATCGGGGAGCTGTTTTTT.

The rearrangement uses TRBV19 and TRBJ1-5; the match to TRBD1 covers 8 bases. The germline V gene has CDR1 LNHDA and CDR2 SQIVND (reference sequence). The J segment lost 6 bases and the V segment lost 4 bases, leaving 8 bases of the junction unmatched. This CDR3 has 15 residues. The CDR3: CASSTGTGVGQPQHF. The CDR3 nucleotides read TGTGCCAGTAGTACGGGGACAGGAGTAGGTCAGCCCCAGCATTTT.

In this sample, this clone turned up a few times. The CDR3 here is CASSERIPQGNYGYTF. Written as DNA, the CDR3 is TGTGCCAGCAGTGAACGGATCCCGCAGGGGAACTATGGCTACACCTTC. The J gene is TRBJ1-2, the V gene TRBV6-1; D may be TRBD1 (6 bases). Trimming removed 2 bases from V and 2 bases from J, with 15 bases in between. The CDR3 loop spans 16 amino acids. The germline V gene encodes CDR1 MNHNS and CDR2 SASEGT.

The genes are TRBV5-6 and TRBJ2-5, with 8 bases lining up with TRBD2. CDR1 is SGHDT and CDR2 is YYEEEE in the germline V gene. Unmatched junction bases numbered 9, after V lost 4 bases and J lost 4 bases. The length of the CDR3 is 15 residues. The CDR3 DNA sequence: TGTGCCAGCAGCCCCTCGGGACTAGTTGGAGAGACCCAGTACTTC. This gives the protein CASSPSGLVGETQYF.

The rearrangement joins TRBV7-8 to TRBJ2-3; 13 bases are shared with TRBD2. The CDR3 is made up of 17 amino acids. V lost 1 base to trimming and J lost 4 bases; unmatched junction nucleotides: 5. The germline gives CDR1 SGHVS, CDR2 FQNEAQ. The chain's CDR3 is CASSLGPGLAGSDTQYF. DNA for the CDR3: TGTGCCAGCAGCTTAGGACCGGGACTAGCGGGGTCAGATACGCAGTATTTT. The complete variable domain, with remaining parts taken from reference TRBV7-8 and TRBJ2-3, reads GAGVSQSPRYKVAKRGQDVALRCDPISGHVSLFWYQQALGQGPEFLTYFQNEAQLDKSGLPSDRFFAERPEGSVSTLKIQRTQQEDSAVYLCASSLGPGLAGSDTQYFGPGTRLTVL.

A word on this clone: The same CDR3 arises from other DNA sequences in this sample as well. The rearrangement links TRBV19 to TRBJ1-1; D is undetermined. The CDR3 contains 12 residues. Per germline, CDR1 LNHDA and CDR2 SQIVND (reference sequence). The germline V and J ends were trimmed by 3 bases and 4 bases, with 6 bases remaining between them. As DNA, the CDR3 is TGTGCCAGTAGTATCGGTTTCACTGAAGCTTTCTTT. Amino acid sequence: CASSIGFTEAFF.

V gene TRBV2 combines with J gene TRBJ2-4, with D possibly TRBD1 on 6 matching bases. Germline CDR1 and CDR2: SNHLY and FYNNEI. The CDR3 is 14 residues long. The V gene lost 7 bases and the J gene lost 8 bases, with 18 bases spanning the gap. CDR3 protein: CASIPVGSGDIQYF. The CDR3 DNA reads TGTGCCAGCATCCCCGTCGGGTCAGGGGACATTCAGTACTTC.

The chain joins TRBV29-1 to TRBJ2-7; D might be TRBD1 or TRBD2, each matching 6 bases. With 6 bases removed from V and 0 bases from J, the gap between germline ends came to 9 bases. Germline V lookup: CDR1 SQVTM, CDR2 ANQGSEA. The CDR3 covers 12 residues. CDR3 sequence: CSVRGLSYEQYF. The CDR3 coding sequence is TGCAGCGTCAGGGGACTCTCCTACGAGCAGTACTTC.

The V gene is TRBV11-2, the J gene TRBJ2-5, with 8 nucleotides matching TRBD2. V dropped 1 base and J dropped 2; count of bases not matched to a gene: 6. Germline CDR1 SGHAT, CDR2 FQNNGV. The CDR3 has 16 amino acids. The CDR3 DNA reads TGTGCCAGCAGCTTAGTCGGTAGCGGGGCACAAGAGACCCAGTACTTC. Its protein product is CASSLVGSGAQETQYF.

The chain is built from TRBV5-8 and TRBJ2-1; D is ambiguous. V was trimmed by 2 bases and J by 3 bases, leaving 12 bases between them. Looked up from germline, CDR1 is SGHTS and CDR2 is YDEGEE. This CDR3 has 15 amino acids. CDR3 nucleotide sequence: TGTGCCAGCAGCTTCGAACAGTATATCTACAATGAGCAGTTCTTC. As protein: CASSFEQYIYNEQFF. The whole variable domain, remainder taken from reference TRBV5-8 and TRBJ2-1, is EAGVTQSPTHLIKTRGQQATLRCSPISGHTSVYWYQQALGLGLQFLLWYDEGEERNRGNFPPRFSGRQFPNYSSELNVNALELEDSALYLCASSFEQYIYNEQFFGPGTRLTVL.

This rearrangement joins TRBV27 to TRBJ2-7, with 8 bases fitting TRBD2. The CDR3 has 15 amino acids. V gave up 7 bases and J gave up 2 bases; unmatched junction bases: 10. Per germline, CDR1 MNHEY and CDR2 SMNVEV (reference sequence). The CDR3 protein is CASKFTAGGPYEQYF. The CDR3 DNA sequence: TGTGCCAGCAAGTTTACGGCGGGAGGACCCTACGAGCAGTACTTC.

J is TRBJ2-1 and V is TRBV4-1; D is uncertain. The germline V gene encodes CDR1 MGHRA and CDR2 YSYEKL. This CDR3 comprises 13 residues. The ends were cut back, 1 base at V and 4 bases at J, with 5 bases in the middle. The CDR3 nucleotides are TGCGCCAGCAGCCAAGGATTATACAATGAGCAGTTCTTC. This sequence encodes CASSQGLYNEQFF.

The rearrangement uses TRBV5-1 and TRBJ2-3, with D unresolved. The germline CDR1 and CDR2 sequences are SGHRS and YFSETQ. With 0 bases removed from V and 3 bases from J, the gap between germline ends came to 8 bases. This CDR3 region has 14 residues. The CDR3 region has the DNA TGCGCCAGCAGCTTGGACACATATACAGATACGCAGTATTTT. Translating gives CASSLDTYTDTQYF.